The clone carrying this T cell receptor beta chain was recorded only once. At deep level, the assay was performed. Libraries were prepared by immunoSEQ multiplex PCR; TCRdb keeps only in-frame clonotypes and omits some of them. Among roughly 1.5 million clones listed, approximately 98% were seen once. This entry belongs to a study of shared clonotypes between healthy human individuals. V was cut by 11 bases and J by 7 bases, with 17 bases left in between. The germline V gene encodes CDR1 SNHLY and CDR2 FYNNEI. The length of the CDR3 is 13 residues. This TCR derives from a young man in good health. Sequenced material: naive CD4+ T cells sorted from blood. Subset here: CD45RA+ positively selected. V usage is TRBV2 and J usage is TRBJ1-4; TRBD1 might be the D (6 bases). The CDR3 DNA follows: TGTGCCGGAAAAGGGGGGCCGGGTGAAAAACTGTTTTTT. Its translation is CAGKGGPGEKLFF.